What follows are 17 T cell receptor beta chains derived from one specimen sequenced in a study of T cell responses to AZD1222 COVID-19 vaccine. Measured with immunoSEQ multiplex PCR; TCRdb has only the in-frame clones, and not every one. The sample includes about 150,000 clones, about 93% of them seen just once. The sample was peripheral blood, taken on day 0 of AZD1222 vaccination. Receptors were obtained from an adult in good health.

This rearrangement joins TRBV7-2 to TRBJ2-7; 10 bases align to TRBD2. CDR1 is SGHTA and CDR2 is FQGNSA in the germline V gene. CDR3 size: 13 residues. Trimming removed 11 bases from V and 2 bases from J; junction bases left unmatched: 6. The DNA for the CDR3 is TGTGCCTCGAAACTAGCGGGAACCTACGAGCAGTACTTC. This translates into CASKLAGTYEQYF.

The chain is built from TRBV6-2 or TRBV6-3 and TRBJ2-1; D possibly corresponds to TRBD2 (6 bases). V lost 5 bases, J lost 4 bases, and 15 bases lay in between. The length of the CDR3 is 15 residues. Germline lookup yields CDR1 MNHEY and CDR2 SVGEGT. CDR3 bases: TGTGCCAGCAGTCATCCCCTGGCGGGGTACAATGAGCAGTTCTTC. Translation: CASSHPLAGYNEQFF.

J is TRBJ2-7 and V is TRBV10-3; TRBD1 matches at 10 bases. This CDR3 spans 15 amino acids. The germline gives CDR1 ENHRY, CDR2 SYGVKD. Trimming took 7 bases from V and 1 from J; bases not matched to a gene: 7. This chain's CDR3 is CAINPTGQGSYEQYF. CDR3 sequence (DNA): TGTGCCATCAACCCAACGGGACAGGGGTCCTACGAGCAGTACTTC.

The chain is built from TRBV12-3 or TRBV12-4 and TRBJ1-1, with D possibly matching TRBD1 (5 bases). V was shortened by 9 bases and J by 5 bases, with 13 bases between the two germline ends. The CDR3 contains 12 residues. In nucleotides, the CDR3 is TGTGCCAGTAACGGGGCTTATACTGAAGCTTTCTTT. Its protein is CASNGAYTEAFF.

The V and J genes are TRBV6-1 and TRBJ1-3; D is perhaps TRBD1 (5 bases). Between the trimmed V and J ends, which lost 8 bases and 0 bases, there was a span of 14 bases. CDR1 is MNHNS and CDR2 is SASEGT in the germline V gene. This CDR3 contains 15 residues. The CDR3 nucleotides are TGTGCCAGCCGAGTCCAGGGTTTCTCTGGAAACACCATATATTTT. Translated: CASRVQGFSGNTIYF.

The chain couples TRBV4-2 to TRBJ2-7, with 9 bases fitting TRBD2. CDR1 LGHNA and CDR2 YNFKEQ come from the germline V gene. The CDR3 spans 15 residues. V was clipped by 0 bases and J by 2 bases; unmatched bases: 2. CDR3 in amino acids: CASSQEASGTYEQYF. In nucleotides, the CDR3 is TGTGCCAGCAGCCAAGAGGCTAGCGGGACCTACGAGCAGTACTTC.

This chain's CDR3 is CASSQEYPGSYEQYF. DNA for the CDR3: TGCGCCAGCAGCCAAGAATACCCGGGCTCCTACGAGCAGTACTTC. This chain connects TRBV4-3 to TRBJ2-7; the D is unclear. Germline V gene data show CDR1 as LGHNA and CDR2 as YSLEER. This CDR3 contains 15 residues. The ends were cut back, 0 bases at V and 0 bases at J, with 9 bases in the middle.

This rearrangement joins TRBV19 to TRBJ2-7; no firm D call. Germline assignment: CDR1 LNHDA and CDR2 SQIVND (reference sequence). Deletions cut 3 bases from V and 7 bases from J, with 13 bases between. The CDR3 extends over 13 amino acids. CDR3 sequence: CASSIISGKEQYF. The CDR3 DNA reads as TGTGCCAGTAGTATCATAAGTGGGAAAGAGCAGTACTTC.

V gene TRBV5-8 combines with J gene TRBJ2-1, with unresolved D. V lost 6 bases and J lost 2, with 12 bases in between. The germline gives CDR1 SGHTS, CDR2 YDEGEE. The CDR3 consists of 14 residues. The CDR3 protein is CASIFRATYNEQFF. The CDR3, as DNA: TGTGCCAGCATTTTCCGGGCCACCTACAATGAGCAGTTCTTC.

The chain uses TRBV13 and TRBJ2-7; 14 bases match TRBD2. Trimming cost V 5 bases and J 4 bases; bases outside gene matches: 10. The CDR3 has 17 residues. The V gene's germline CDR1 is PRHDT and CDR2 FYEKMQ (reference sequence). The CDR3 loop is CASSPGGGTSGSYEQYF. The CDR3 region has the DNA TGTGCCAGCAGCCCAGGGGGGGGGACTAGCGGGAGTTACGAGCAGTACTTC.

V usage is TRBV11-2 and J usage is TRBJ1-1; D unresolved. Trimming removed 1 base from V and 1 base from J, with 4 bases in between. The CDR3 is 13 residues long. Germline CDR1 and CDR2: SGHAT and FQNNGV. The CDR3 loop is CASSLGRNTEAFF. CDR3 nucleotide sequence: TGTGCCAGCAGCTTAGGCAGGAACACTGAAGCTTTCTTT.

The rearrangement links TRBV15 to TRBJ2-1, with D possibly being TRBD2 (6 bases). CDR3 length: 13 amino acids. The germline V gene encodes CDR1 LNHNV and CDR2 YYDKDF (reference sequence). V gave up 11 bases and J gave up 2 bases, with 13 bases separating them. The CDR3 region is CASGGLAYNEQFF. The CDR3 DNA sequence: TGTGCCTCTGGAGGGTTGGCCTACAATGAGCAGTTCTTC. The full variable domain, rest sourced from reference TRBV15 and TRBJ2-1, is DAMVIQNPRYQVTQFGKPVTLSCSQTLNHNVMYWYQQKSSQAPKLLFHYYDKDFNNEADTPDNFQSRRPNTSFCFLDIRSPGLGDTAMYLCASGGLAYNEQFFGPGTRLTVL.

This clone has a single count. One end of the junction fails to match germline, which may point to a read error. This sequence joins TRBV20-1 and TRBJ2-1; 8 nucleotides match TRBD2. In germline, CDR1 is DFQATT, CDR2 SNEGSKA (reference sequence). The CDR3 consists of 11 residues. The CDR3 protein is CSASAGLGRVF. CDR3 in DNA: TGCAGTGCTAGTGCCGGCCTCGGGAGGGTCTTC.

The V call is TRBV28, the J call TRBJ1-6; no reliable D call. CDR1 MDHEN and CDR2 SYDVKM come from the germline V gene. Trimming left V 3 bases short and J 11 bases short, with 23 bases between. The CDR3 is 17 residues long. CDR3: CASSLLRGRVPTTPLHF. CDR3 nucleotide sequence: TGTGCCAGCAGTTTGCTGCGGGGTAGGGTGCCCACCACACCCCTCCACTTT. The whole variable domain, filled in from reference TRBV28 and TRBJ1-6, reads DVKVTQSSRYLVKRTGEKVFLECVQDMDHENMFWYRQDPGLGLRLIYFSYDVKMKEKGDIPEGYSVSREKKERFSLILESASTNQTSMYLCASSLLRGRVPTTPLHFGNGTRLTVT.

This clone was counted a single time. The chain employs TRBV28 and TRBJ1-2; D ambiguous. Germline CDR1 reads MDHEN; CDR2 reads SYDVKM. The CDR3 has 14 residues. V lost 2 bases, J lost 8 bases, and 15 bases lay in between. The CDR3 bases are TGTGCCAGCAGTTTAGGGTTTAGCCGTGTCGGCTACACCTTC. Encoded protein: CASSLGFSRVGYTF.

The chain recombines TRBV10-3 with TRBJ2-3, with 12 bases lining up with TRBD2. The germline V gene encodes CDR1 ENHRY and CDR2 SYGVKD. The ends lost 5 bases at V and 3 bases at J; junction bases unmatched: 9. The CDR3 has 17 residues. The CDR3 DNA follows: TGTGCCATCAGTCCTATTCCGACTAGCGGGAGTACAGATACGCAGTATTTT. This codes for CAISPIPTSGSTDTQYF.

The rearrangement links TRBV27 to TRBJ2-3; no firm D call. The CDR3 contains 16 residues. Trimming pared 4 bases from V and 7 bases from J, leaving 21 bases between. CDR1 is MNHEY, CDR2 SMNVEV, per germline (reference sequence). The CDR3 region has the DNA TGTGCCAGCAGTTCAGCCTTAAGGAATACCGATAATACGCAGTATTTT. Its translation: CASSSALRNTDNTQYF.